The 8 T cell receptor beta chains below all came from one sample that was sequenced in a study of immune characterization of retroperitoneal liposarcoma. A single record per CDR3 protein comes from TCRdb applying MiXCR to the PCR reads. Here the sample spans 7,000 to 8,500 distinct CDR3 sequences, roughly 39% being singletons. What was sequenced was tumor tissue. All receptors derive from a male donor with retroperitoneal liposarcoma.

This clonotype appeared a few times. The chain employs TRBV7-8 and TRBJ2-1; 10 bases are a match to TRBD2. The CDR3 consists of 15 residues. The V and J ends lost 3 bases and 6 bases, in that order; junction bases with no gene match: 5. Germline V lookup: CDR1 SGHVS, CDR2 FQNEAQ. CDR3 DNA: TGTGCCAGCAGCTTCCCAGCGGGGGGGCCCAATGAGCAGTTCTTC. Translated: CASSFPAGGPNEQFF.

This clonotype is large (0.1 to 1%). V usage is TRBV6-1 and J usage is TRBJ2-5; D remains unclear. Germline V gives CDR1 MNHNS, CDR2 SASEGT. The V end was cut by 4 bases, the J end by 1 base, with 10 bases between. CDR3 length: 14 amino acids. The CDR3 is CASSVGSGQETQYF. DNA of the CDR3: TGTGCCAGCAGTGTAGGGTCAGGCCAAGAGACCCAGTACTTC.

This clonotype counts as medium-sized. The genes are TRBV7-9 and TRBJ2-1; tentatively, D is TRBD1 or TRBD2 (6 bases each). The CDR3 contains 15 residues. Germline V gene lookup returns CDR1 SEHNR and CDR2 FQNEAQ (reference sequence). V was trimmed by 2 bases and J by 13 bases, leaving 21 bases between them. The CDR3, as DNA: TGTGCCAGCAGCTTAATTTCCGGGGGCGGGGAGACCCAGTTCTTC. Its translation is CASSLISGGGETQFF.

Within the sample, this clonotype is medium-sized. V is TRBV6-1 and J is TRBJ2-7; 9 bases fit TRBD2. The CDR3 totals 14 residues. Trimming at V came to 8 bases and at J to 2 bases, leaving 7 bases not matched to a gene. Germline V gene lookup returns CDR1 MNHNS and CDR2 SASEGT. The CDR3 here is CASVQASGAYEQYF. CDR3 bases: TGTGCCAGCGTCCAAGCTAGCGGGGCCTACGAGCAGTACTTC.

This clonotype was seen a few times. V and J are TRBV7-2 and TRBJ2-1, with D possibly being TRBD2 (6 bases). V was clipped by 5 bases and J by 10 bases, with 12 bases between them. This CDR3 comprises 12 residues. Germline CDR1 SGHTA, CDR2 FQGNSA. The CDR3 spells CASSGRRNEQFF. The CDR3 nucleotides are TGTGCCAGCAGCGGGAGGAGGAACGAGCAGTTCTTC.

This clonotype is labeled medium-sized (0.01 to 0.1%). This sequence joins TRBV6-1 and TRBJ2-5, with 9 bases fitting TRBD1. Germline lookup yields CDR1 MNHNS and CDR2 SASEGT. With V trimmed by 5 bases and J by 5 bases, 6 bases remained unmatched. There are 14 residues in the CDR3. CDR3 residues: CASSNGGQGETQYF. For the CDR3, the DNA is TGTGCCAGCAGTAATGGAGGACAGGGGGAGACCCAGTACTTC.

This clonotype counts as large. The J gene is TRBJ2-4, the V gene TRBV6-1; 7 nucleotides agree with TRBD2. The CDR3 consists of 14 residues. V trimming: 5 bases; J trimming: 0 bases; junction bases outside the gene matches: 1. Germline loops: CDR1 MNHNS, CDR2 SASEGT. The CDR3 coding sequence is TGTGCCAGCAGTAGCGGGATAGCCAAAAACATTCAGTACTTC. It yields the protein CASSSGIAKNIQYF.

This clonotype is medium-sized in the sample. The chain is built from TRBV6-6 and TRBJ2-5; 9 nucleotides match TRBD2. Trimming took 4 bases from V and 0 from J; bases not matched to a gene: 3. The CDR3 consists of 15 residues. Germline CDR1 and CDR2: MNHNY and SVGAGI (reference sequence). DNA of the CDR3: TGTGCCAGCAGTTCGCTAGCGGGGAACCAAGAGACCCAGTACTTC. As protein: CASSSLAGNQETQYF.